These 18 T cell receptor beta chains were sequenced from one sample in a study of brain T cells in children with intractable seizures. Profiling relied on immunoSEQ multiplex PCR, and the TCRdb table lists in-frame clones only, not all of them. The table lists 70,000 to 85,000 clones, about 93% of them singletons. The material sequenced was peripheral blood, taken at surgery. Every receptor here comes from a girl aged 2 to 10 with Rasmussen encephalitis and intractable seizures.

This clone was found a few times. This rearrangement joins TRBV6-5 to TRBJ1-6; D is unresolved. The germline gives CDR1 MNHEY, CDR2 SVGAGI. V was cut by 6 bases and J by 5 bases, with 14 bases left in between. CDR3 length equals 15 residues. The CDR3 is CASRGLNADNSPLHF. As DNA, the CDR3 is TGTGCCAGCAGAGGGCTCAACGCAGATAATTCACCCCTCCACTTT.

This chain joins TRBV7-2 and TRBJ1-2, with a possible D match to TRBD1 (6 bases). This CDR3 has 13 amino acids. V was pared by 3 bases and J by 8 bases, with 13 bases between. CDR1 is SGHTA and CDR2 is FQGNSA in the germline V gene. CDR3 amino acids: CASSFVSGEGYTF. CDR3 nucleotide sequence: TGTGCCAGCAGCTTCGTGTCAGGGGAGGGCTACACCTTC.

The CDR3 spells CASSQDSGGSETQYF. The CDR3 nucleotides are TGTGCCAGCAGCCAAGATAGCGGGGGCTCGGAGACCCAGTACTTC. The chain combines TRBV4-2 with TRBJ2-5, with 9 nucleotides matching TRBD2. Germline CDR1 reads LGHNA; CDR2 reads YNFKEQ. V trimming: 0 bases; J trimming: 5 bases; junction bases outside the gene matches: 4. CDR3 length: 15 residues.

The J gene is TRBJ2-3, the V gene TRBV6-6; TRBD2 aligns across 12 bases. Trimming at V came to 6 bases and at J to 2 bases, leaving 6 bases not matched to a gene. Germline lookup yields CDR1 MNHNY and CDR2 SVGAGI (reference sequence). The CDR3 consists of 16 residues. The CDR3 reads CASRQLAGGLTDTQYF. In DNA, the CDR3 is TGTGCCAGCAGACAGCTAGCGGGAGGGCTCACAGATACGCAGTATTTT.

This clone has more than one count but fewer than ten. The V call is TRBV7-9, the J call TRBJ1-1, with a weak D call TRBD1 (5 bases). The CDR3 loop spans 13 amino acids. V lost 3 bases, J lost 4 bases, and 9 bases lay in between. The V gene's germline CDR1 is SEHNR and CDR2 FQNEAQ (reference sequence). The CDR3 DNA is TGTGCCAGCAGCTTTAACAGGATCACTGAAGCTTTCTTT. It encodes CASSFNRITEAFF.

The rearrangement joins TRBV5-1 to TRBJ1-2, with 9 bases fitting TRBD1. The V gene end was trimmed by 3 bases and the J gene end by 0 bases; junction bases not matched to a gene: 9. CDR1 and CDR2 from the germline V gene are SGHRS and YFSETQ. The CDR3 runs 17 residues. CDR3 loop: CASSSQGQGGSNYGYTF. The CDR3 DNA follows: TGCGCCAGCAGCTCCCAGGGACAGGGAGGATCTAACTATGGCTACACCTTC.

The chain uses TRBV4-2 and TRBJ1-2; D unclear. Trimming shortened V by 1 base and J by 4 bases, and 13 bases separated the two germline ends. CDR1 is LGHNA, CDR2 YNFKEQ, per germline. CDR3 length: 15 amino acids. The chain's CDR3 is CASSQVSAEVYGYTF. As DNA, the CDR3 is TGTGCCAGCAGCCAAGTATCTGCAGAAGTCTATGGCTACACCTTC.

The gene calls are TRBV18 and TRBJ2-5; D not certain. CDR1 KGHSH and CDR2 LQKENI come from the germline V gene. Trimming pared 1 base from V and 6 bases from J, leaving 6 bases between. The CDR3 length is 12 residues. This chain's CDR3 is CASSPLAQTQYF. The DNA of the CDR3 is TGTGCCAGCTCACCACTCGCTCAGACCCAGTACTTC.

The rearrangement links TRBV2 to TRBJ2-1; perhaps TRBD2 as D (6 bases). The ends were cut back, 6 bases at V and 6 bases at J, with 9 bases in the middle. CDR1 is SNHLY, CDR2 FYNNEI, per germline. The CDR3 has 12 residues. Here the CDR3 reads CASRGGLNEQFF. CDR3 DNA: TGTGCCAGCAGGGGGGGTCTCAATGAGCAGTTCTTC.

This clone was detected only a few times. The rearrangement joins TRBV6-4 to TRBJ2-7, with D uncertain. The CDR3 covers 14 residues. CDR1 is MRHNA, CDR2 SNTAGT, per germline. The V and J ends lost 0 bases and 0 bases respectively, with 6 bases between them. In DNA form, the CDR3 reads TGTGCCAGCAGTGACTCGTCTTCCTCCTACGAGCAGTACTTC. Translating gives CASSDSSSSYEQYF.

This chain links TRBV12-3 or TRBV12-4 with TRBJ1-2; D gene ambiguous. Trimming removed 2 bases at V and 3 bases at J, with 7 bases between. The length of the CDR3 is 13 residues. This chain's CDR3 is CASSLRGDYGYTF. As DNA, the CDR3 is TGTGCCAGCAGTTTACGTGGGGACTATGGCTACACCTTC.

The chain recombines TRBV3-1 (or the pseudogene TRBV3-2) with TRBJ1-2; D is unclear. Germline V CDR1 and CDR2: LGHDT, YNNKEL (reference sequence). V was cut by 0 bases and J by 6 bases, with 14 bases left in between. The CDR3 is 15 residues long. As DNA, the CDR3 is TGTGCCAGCAGCCAAGATGCCCGACTGCCGGATGGCTACACCTTC. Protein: CASSQDARLPDGYTF.

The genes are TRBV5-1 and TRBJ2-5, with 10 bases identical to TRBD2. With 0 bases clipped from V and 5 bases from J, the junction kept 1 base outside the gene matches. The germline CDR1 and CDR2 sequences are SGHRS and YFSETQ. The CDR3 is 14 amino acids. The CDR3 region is CASSLGGLAETQYF. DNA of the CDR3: TGCGCCAGCAGCTTGGGGGGACTAGCGGAGACCCAGTACTTC. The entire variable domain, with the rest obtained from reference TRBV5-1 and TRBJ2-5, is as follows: KAGVTQTPRYLIKTRGQQVTLSCSPISGHRSVSWYQQTPGQGLQFLFEYFSETQRNKGNFPGRFSGRQFSNSRSEMNVSTLELGDSALYLCASSLGGLAETQYFGPGTRLLVL.

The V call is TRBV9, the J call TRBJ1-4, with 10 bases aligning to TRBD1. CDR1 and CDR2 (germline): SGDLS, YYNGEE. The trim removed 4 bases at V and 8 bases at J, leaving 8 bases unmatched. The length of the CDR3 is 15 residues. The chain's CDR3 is CASSNSGQGEEKLFF. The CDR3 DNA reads TGTGCCAGCAGCAATTCAGGACAGGGGGAAGAAAAACTGTTTTTT.

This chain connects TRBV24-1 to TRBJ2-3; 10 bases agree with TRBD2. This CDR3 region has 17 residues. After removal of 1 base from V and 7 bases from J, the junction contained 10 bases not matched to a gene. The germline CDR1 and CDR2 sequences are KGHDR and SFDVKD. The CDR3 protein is CATSDFSSGRVSHTQYF. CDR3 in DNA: TGTGCCACCAGTGATTTCTCAAGCGGGAGGGTGTCGCATACGCAGTATTTT.

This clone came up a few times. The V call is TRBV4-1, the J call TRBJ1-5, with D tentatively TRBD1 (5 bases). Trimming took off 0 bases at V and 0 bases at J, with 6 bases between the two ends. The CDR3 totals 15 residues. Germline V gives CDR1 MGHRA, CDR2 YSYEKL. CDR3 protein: CASSQDGTSNQPQHF. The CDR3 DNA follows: TGCGCCAGCAGCCAAGACGGGACTAGCAATCAGCCCCAGCATTTT.

Here the CDR3 reads CASSRQESSYNEQFF. The CDR3 nucleotides are TGTGCCAGCAGCCGACAGGAGAGCTCCTACAATGAGCAGTTCTTC. The chain recombines TRBV7-9 with TRBJ2-1; D is perhaps TRBD1 (6 bases). This CDR3 has 15 residues. The germline V gene has CDR1 SEHNR and CDR2 FQNEAQ (reference sequence). The V and J ends lost 5 bases and 0 bases respectively, with 11 bases between them. Based on the CDR3 plus reference TRBV7-9 and TRBJ2-1, the full variable domain is DTGVSQNPRHKITKRGQNVTFRCDPISEHNRLYWYRQTLGQGPEFLTYFQNEAQLEKSRLLSDRFSAERPKGSFSTLEIQRTEQGDSAMYLCASSRQESSYNEQFFGPGTRLTVL.

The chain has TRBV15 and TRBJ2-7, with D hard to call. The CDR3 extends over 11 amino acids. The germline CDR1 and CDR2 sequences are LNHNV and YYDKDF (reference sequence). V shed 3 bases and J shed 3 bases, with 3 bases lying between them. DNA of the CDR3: TGTGCCACCAGCAGGGGCTACGAGCAGTACTTC. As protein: CATSRGYEQYF.